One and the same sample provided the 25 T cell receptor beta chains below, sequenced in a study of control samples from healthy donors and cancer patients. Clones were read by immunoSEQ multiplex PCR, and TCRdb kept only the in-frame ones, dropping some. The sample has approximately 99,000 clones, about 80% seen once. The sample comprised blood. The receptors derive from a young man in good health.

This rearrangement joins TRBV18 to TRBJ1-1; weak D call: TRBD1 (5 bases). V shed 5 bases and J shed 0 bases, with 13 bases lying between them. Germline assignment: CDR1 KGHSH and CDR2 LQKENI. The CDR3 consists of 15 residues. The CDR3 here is CASSSTQGLNTEAFF. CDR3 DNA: TGTGCCAGCTCATCCACCCAGGGACTGAACACTGAAGCTTTCTTT.

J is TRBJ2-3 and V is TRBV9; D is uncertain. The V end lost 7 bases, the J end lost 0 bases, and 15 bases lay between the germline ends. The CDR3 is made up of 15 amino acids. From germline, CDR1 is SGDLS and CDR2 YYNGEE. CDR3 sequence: CASSRSWSSTDTQYF. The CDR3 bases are TGTGCCAGCTCTCGGTCCTGGTCTAGCACAGATACGCAGTATTTT.

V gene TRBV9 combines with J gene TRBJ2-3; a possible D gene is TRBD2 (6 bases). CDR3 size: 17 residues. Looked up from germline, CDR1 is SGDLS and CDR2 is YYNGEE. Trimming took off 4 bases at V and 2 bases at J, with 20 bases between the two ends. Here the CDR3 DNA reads TGTGCCAGCAGCCCACCGGGTATCGGGACTGCCACAGATACGCAGTATTTT. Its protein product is CASSPPGIGTATDTQYF.

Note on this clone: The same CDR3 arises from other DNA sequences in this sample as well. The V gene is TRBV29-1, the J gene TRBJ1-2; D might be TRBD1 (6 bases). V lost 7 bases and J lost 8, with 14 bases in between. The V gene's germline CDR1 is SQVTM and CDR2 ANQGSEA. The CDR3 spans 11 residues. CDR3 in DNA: TGCAGCGCCGGGGGGGGCGGGGGCTACACCTTC. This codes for CSAGGGGGYTF.

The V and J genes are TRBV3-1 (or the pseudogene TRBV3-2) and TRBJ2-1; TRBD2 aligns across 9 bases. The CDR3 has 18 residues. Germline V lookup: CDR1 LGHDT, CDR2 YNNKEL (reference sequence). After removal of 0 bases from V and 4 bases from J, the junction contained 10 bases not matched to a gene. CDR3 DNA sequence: TGTGCCAGCAGCCAAGAGAGAGGACAGCGGGGGGTATACAATGAGCAGTTCTTC. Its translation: CASSQERGQRGVYNEQFF.

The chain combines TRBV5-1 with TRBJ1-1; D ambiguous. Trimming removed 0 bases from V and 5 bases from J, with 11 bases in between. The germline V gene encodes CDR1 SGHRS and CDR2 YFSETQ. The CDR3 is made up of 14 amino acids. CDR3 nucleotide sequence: TGCGCCAGCAGCTTGGAAGGAATGGGGACTGAAGCTTTCTTT. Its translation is CASSLEGMGTEAFF.

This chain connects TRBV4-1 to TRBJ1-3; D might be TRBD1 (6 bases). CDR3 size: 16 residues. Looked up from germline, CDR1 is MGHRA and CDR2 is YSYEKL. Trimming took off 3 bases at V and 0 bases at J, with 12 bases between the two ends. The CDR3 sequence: CASSHASGDSGNTIYF. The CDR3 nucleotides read TGCGCCAGCAGCCACGCTTCAGGGGACTCTGGAAACACCATATATTTT.

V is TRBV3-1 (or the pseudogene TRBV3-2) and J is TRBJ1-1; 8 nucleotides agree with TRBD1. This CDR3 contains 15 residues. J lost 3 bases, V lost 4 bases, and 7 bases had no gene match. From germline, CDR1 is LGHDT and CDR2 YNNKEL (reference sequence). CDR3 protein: CASSPWTGIDTEAFF. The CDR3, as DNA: TGTGCCAGCAGCCCCTGGACAGGGATTGACACTGAAGCTTTCTTT.

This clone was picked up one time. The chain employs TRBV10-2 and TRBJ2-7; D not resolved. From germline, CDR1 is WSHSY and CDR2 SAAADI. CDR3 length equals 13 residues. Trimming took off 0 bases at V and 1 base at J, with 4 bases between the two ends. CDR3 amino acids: CASSESESYEQYV. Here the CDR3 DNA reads TGCGCCAGCAGTGAGTCCGAATCCTACGAGCAGTACGTC.

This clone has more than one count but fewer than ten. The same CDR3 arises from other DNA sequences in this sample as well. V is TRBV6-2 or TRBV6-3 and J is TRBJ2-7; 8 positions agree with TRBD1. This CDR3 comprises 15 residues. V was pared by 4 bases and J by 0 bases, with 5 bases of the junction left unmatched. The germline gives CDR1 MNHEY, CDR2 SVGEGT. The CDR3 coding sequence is TGTGCCAGCAGTTCAGCAGGGGGCGGCTCCTACGAGCAGTACTTC. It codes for CASSSAGGGSYEQYF.

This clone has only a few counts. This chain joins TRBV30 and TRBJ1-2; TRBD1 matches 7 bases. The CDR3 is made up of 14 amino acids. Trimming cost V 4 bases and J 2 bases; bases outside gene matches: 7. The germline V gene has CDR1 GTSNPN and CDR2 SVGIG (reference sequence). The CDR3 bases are TGTGCCTGGACTGAAGGGACAGCCAACTATGGCTACACCTTC. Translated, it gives CAWTEGTANYGYTF.

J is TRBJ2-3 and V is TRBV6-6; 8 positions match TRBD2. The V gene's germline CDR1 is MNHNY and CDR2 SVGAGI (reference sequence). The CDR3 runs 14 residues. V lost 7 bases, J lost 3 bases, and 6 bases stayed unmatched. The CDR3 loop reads CASTPGGVTDTQYF. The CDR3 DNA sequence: TGTGCCAGCACCCCGGGGGGGGTAACAGATACGCAGTATTTT.

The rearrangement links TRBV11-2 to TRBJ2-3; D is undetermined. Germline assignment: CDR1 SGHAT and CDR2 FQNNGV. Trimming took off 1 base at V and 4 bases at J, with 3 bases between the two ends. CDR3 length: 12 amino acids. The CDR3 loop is CASSLVADTQYF. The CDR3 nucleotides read TGTGCCAGCAGCTTAGTCGCAGATACGCAGTATTTT.

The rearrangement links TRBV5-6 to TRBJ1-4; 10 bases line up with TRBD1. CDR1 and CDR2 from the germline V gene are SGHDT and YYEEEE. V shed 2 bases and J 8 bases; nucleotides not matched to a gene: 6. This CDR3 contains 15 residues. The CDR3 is CASSFTGTGDEKLFF. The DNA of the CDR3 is TGTGCCAGCAGCTTCACCGGGACAGGGGACGAAAAACTGTTTTTT.

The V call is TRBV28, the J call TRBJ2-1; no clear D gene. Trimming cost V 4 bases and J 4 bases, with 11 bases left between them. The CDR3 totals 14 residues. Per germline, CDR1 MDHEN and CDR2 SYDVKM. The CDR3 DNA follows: TGTGCCAGCAGTTCTCCGGCCTCTTACAATGAGCAGTTCTTC. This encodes CASSSPASYNEQFF.

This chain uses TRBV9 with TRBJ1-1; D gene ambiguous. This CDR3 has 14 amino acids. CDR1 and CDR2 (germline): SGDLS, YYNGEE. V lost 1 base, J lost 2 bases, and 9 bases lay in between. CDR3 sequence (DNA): TGTGCCAGCAGCGTACTCGGAGCAAACACTGAAGCTTTCTTT. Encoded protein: CASSVLGANTEAFF.

The CDR3 nucleotides read TGTGCCAGCAGCGAATCCGCCCTCGGGAGGCACCACTATGGCTACACCTTC. Translating it yields CASSESALGRHHYGYTF. The chain links TRBV5-6 to TRBJ1-2, with D uncertain. The length of the CDR3 is 17 residues. The V end lost 4 bases, the J end lost 3 bases, and 22 bases lay between the germline ends. The germline gives CDR1 SGHDT, CDR2 YYEEEE.

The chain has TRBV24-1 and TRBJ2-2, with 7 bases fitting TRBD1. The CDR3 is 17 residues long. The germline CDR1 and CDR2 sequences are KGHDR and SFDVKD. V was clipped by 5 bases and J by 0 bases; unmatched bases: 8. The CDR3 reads CATSALGTDANTGELFF. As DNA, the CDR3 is TGTGCCACCAGTGCCCTAGGGACAGACGCGAACACCGGGGAGCTGTTTTTT.

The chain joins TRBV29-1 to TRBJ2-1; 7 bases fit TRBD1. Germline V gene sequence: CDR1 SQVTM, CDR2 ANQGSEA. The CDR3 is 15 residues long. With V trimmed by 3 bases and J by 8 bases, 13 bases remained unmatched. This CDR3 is CSVEESFAGGDEQFF. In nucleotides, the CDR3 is TGCAGCGTTGAGGAGTCGTTCGCAGGGGGTGATGAGCAGTTCTTC.

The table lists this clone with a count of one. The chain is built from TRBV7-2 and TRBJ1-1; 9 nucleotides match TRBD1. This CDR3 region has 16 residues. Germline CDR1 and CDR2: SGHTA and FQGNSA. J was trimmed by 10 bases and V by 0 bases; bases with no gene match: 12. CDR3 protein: CASSLAEGQGYGRAFF. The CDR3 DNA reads TGTGCCAGCAGCTTAGCGGAGGGACAGGGATACGGGCGAGCTTTCTTT.

The CDR3 spells CASSPPDLDGYYGYTF. The CDR3 region has the DNA TGTGCCAGCAGTCCTCCAGACCTCGACGGATACTATGGCTACACCTTC. The chain carries TRBV28 and TRBJ1-2; the D is unclear. V gave up 5 bases and J gave up 3 bases, with 19 bases separating them. CDR3 length: 16 residues. Germline CDR1 MDHEN, CDR2 SYDVKM.

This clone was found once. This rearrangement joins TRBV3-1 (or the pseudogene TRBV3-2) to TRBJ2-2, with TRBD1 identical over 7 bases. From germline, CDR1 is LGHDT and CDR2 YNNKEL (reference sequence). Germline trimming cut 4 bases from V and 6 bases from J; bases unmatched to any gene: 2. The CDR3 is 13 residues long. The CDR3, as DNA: TGTGCCAGCAGCCCCGGGACAGCCGGGGAGCTGTTTTTT. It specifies CASSPGTAGELFF.

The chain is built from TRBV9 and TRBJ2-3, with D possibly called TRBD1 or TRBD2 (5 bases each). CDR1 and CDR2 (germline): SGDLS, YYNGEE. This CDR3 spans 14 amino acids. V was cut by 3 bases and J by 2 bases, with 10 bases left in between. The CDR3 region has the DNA TGTGCCAGCAGCGCCCCAGGGACCACAGATACGCAGTATTTT. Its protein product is CASSAPGTTDTQYF.

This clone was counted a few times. The CDR3 region has the DNA TGTGCCAGTAGTATGGGGGGACCCCAGCATTTT. Residues: CASSMGGPQHF. This chain uses TRBV19 with TRBJ1-5, with D perhaps TRBD1 (5 bases). Germline values: CDR1 LNHDA, CDR2 SQIVND (reference sequence). This CDR3 is 11 amino acids long. V shed 3 bases and J shed 10 bases, with 7 bases lying between them.

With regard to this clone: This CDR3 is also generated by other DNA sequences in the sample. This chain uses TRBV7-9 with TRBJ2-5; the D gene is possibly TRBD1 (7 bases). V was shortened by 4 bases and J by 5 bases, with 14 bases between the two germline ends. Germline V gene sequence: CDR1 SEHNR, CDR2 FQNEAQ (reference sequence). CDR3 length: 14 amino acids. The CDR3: CASSYSGGRETQYF. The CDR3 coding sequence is TGTGCCAGCAGCTATTCAGGGGGGCGGGAGACCCAGTACTTC.